The TCR beta chain described here comes from a study of T-cell memory formation after mild COVID-19 (dated by TCRdb to the early 2020s). In terms of the full investigation: Most TCR sequence clusters were specific to one of the two donors. T-cell clones expanding and contracting after mild COVID-19 in a couple of donors were tracked by longitudinal TCRalpha and TCRbeta repertoire sequencing. The cohort comprised two young, previously healthy adult volunteers, one female and one male.

Instrument used: Illumina NovaSeq 6000. Using 5'RACE with constant-segment primers, TCRalpha and TCRbeta cDNA libraries were constructed, with sample barcodes and unique molecular identifiers added in the process. RNA was extracted from every sample with Trizol reagent. Libraries were amplified in two PCR steps, with a second sample barcode and Illumina TruSeq adapters added in the second step. The libraries were sequenced on an Illumina NovaSeq using 2 x 150 bp paired-end reads. Under the source paper's analysis protocol: Reads were demultiplexed and collapsed into UMI-guided consensus sequences with migec v1.2.7. Using mixcr v2.1.11, the UMI consensuses were aligned to TRA and TRB V and J templates and assembled into clonotypes. Clonotypes were classified as expanded or contracted when called significant by both edgeR and NoisET, with noise models trained on biological replicates. For edgeR calls, a false discovery rate-adjusted p below 0.01 and a log2 fold-change threshold of 1 were applied. As an exploratory analysis of dynamics, max-normalized trajectories of the 1000 most abundant clonotypes were examined with PCA combined with hierarchical clustering. Each responding clone was given a CD4 or CD8 phenotype based on the CD4+ and CD8+ repertoires, which had been sequenced separately. TCRdb handled the public reads itself, with Q25 trimming in fastp and clone calling in MiXCR, and kept productive beta chains. One record per CDR3 amino acid sequence lists the most common genes and DNA. None of the V and J calls come from the authors' own analysis; TCRdb made them. Recorded for this sample are approximately 240,000 distinct CDR3 sequences; roughly 17% of them occurred a single time. 3.5% to 4% of the sample comes from the top ten.

The full study reports these points: Some responding clones were detected in pre-infection memory, which suggested that pre-existing cross-reactive memory T cells had joined the SARS-CoV-2 response. Only a couple of mild cases were covered by the study, and larger cohorts that include severe cases with pre-infection samples were considered necessary. The second-wave clones that peaked on day 37 were not confirmed to be SARS-CoV-2 specific. Contracting CD4+ clones were found mainly in CM and EM memory subsets, while CD8+ clones were enriched in EMRA. Clones contracting from day 15 to 85 had balanced CD4/CD8 phenotypes, while a second wave expanding from day 15 to 37 was biased towards CD4+.

This clonotype was seen at least ten times. It lacks a known antigen. Within one base of it there is no much larger clone, and no base qualities were kept. Ficoll-Paque density gradient centrifugation was the method used to isolate PBMCs. The CDR3 spans 17 residues, from the cysteine through the phenylalanine. The CDR3 DNA has 51 bases and is translated from base 1. As encoded in the germline V gene (reference sequence), CDR1 is SEHNR while CDR2 is FQNEAQ. The junction shows trimming of 1 base on V and 2 bases on J, plus 15 bases between the germline ends. The sequenced material came from PBMCs or a T cell subset sorted from them (not recorded which). This receptor was identified in a man younger than 35 who had mild COVID-19 (a few samples of this study predate the infection). The sample titles of this study are shuffled in the database, so cell type and time point are left out; the donor was told from shared clones. The chain is encoded by TRBV7-9 joined to TRBJ1-5, with the D gene not clear enough to name. The DNA sequence reads TGTGCCAGCAGCTTAGTTACCCCGGGCCTCGGCAATCAGCCCCAGCATTTT. Its protein is CASSLVTPGLGNQPQHF.